Below, one TCR beta chain is given with its context. Its target is unknown. These data come from a study of cytomegalovirus exposure and HLA in healthy donors. General observations from the study: A few CMV-associated chains proved CMV antigen-specific in vitro.

Profiled with immunoSEQ multiplex PCR; TCRdb holds only in-frame clones, not every one. The sample records a few hundred thousand clones, 80% to 85% being singletons. V was shortened by 5 bases and J by 3 bases, with 8 bases between the two germline ends. The germline V gene encodes CDR1 SNHLY and CDR2 FYNNEI. CDR3 size: 13 residues. This clonotype originated in a woman aged 25 to 39 in good health and CMV-seropositive. The sequenced sample was PBMCs. This rearrangement joins TRBV2 to TRBJ2-1; no clear D gene. The CDR3 here is CASSFQRYNEQFF. The CDR3 DNA sequence: TGTGCCAGCAGTTTTCAGCGCTACAATGAGCAGTTCTTC.